This record concerns one TCR beta chain sequence. Germline V CDR1 and CDR2: SGHRS, YFSETQ. The V segment lost 0 bases and the J segment 4 bases; nucleotides outside the gene matches: 1. The CDR3 consists of 15 residues. These data originate in a study of blood T cell repertoires in COVID-19. Study context: T cells, B-cell-depleted T cells, or PBMCs supplied cDNA or gDNA.

Original analysis: Nucleated cell number was recorded as an estimate derived from reference gene primer amplification. Assay used: immunoSEQ multiplex PCR; TCRdb lists only in-frame clones, some missing. For V, J and clone size, that table is used; D and trimming come from the DNA. The sample consists of around 150,000 clones, more than 70% of them appearing once. This chain joins TRBV5-1 and TRBJ2-1; 10 bases fit TRBD2. The sequence derives from a man aged 55 to 70 with acute or convalescent COVID-19. Sequencing input: peripheral blood. The CDR3 nucleotides are TGCGCCAGCAGCTTGGAAGCGGGGGGGTACAATGAGCAGTTCTTC. Its protein is CASSLEAGGYNEQFF.